What follows is one T cell receptor (beta chain) and its context. Its specificity is not known. For each subset, genomic DNA was distributed in equal portions over several immunoSEQ plates. Per sorted-subset replicate PCR, input was around 220 ng DNA, representing around 29,000 T cell genomes. Produced via immunoSEQ multiplex PCR; TCRdb's table is partial and in-frame only. The data hold approximately 2.3 million clones, with 85% to 95% observed a single time. The entry originates in a study of shared clonotypes between healthy human individuals. Study results and caveats: Unshared clonotypes carried lower generation probabilities than those common to all four donors.

Germline V gene lookup returns CDR1 MDHEN and CDR2 SYDVKM. With V trimmed by 8 bases and J by 4 bases, 7 bases remained unmatched. This CDR3 is built from 13 residues. The chain uses TRBV28 and TRBJ2-7, with 8 bases matching TRBD1. The sequenced sample was naive CD4+ T cells from PBMCs. Subset reported: CD45RA+ positively selected. The receptor was derived from a man younger than 35 in good health. Some clones in this sample may be carry-over from other donors' samples. Here the CDR3 reads CASLDRERYEQYF. The CDR3 nucleotides read TGTGCCAGCCTGGACAGGGAAAGGTACGAGCAGTACTTC. The full variable domain, completed using reference TRBV28 and TRBJ2-7, is DVKVTQSSRYLVKRTGEKVFLECVQDMDHENMFWYRQDPGLGLRLIYFSYDVKMKEKGDIPEGYSVSREKKERFSLILESASTNQTSMYLCASLDRERYEQYFGPGTRLTVT.